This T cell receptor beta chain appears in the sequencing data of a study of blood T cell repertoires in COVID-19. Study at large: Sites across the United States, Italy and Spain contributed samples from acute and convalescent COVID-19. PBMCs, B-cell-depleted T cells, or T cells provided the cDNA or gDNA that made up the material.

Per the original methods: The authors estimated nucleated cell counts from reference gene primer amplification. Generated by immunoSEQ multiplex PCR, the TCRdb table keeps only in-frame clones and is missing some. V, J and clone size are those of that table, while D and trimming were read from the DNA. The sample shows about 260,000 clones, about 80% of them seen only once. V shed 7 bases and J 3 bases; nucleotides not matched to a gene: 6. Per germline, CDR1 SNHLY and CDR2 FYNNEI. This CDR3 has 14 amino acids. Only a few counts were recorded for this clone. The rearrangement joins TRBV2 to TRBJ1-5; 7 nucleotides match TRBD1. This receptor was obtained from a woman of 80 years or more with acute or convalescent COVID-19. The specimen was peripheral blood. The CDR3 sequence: CASKDRVNNQPQHF. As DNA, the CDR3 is TGTGCCAGCAAAGACAGGGTCAACAATCAGCCCCAGCATTTT.